This record concerns one T cell receptor beta chain sequence. Germline and junction disagree at one end, which may indicate a read error. This CDR3 contains 13 residues. Germline lookup yields CDR1 SGHNT and CDR2 YYREEE (reference sequence). This sample is drawn from a study of blood T cell repertoires in COVID-19. The assay was immunoSEQ multiplex PCR, and TCRdb's table has in-frame clones only and misses some. This sample carries around 620,000 clones, 75% to 90% of them seen once, and the ten largest clones take 0.2% to 0.3%. The sample was peripheral blood. J is TRBJ2-7 and V is TRBV5-4; D gene ambiguous. This clonotype was obtained from a woman in her late teens or twenties with acute or convalescent COVID-19. The DNA for the CDR3 is TGTGCCAGCACCTTGGACGGGTCCTACGAGCAGTACTTC. Translating gives CASTLDGSYEQYF. Filled out from reference TRBV5-4 and TRBJ2-7, the complete variable domain reads ETGVTQSPTHLIKTRGQQVTLRCSSQSGHNTVSWYQQALGQGPQFIFQYYREEENGRGNFPPRFSGLQFPNYSSELNVNALELDDSALYLCASTLDGSYEQYFGPGTRLTVT.